This is a list of T cell receptor beta chains from one sample in a study of spatial heterogeneity in lung cancer. TCRdb ran MiXCR on the 5' RACE reads and lists one entry per CDR3 protein. The table lists over 14,000 distinct CDR3 sequences, approximately 11% of them singletons, with about 34% in the top ten. The sequencing used PBMCs, collected at surgery. Receptors originate from a female donor with early-stage non-small cell lung cancer. CDR3s include the opening cysteine and the closing phenylalanine or tryptophan. The D gene is left open where the match is weak. Clone size is shown for a subset of rows, as once, few, many or a class of expanded clone.

abundance,v_gene,d_gene,j_gene,CDR3aa,CDR3nt
few,TRBV2,-,TRBJ1-4,CASSKSRGRINEKLFF,TGTGCCAGCAGTAAAAGCAGGGGACGGATTAATGAAAAACTGTTTTTT
many,TRBV3-1,TRBD2,TRBJ2-3,CASSQPGLASADTQYF,TGTGCCAGCAGCCAGCCGGGACTAGCGAGCGCAGATACGCAGTATTTT
few,TRBV19,-,TRBJ1-1,CASSSGGDRMNTEAFF,TGTGCCAGTAGTAGCGGGGGAGACAGAATGAACACTGAAGCTTTCTTT
many,TRBV28,TRBD2,TRBJ2-1,CASRLAGGHNEQFF,TGTGCCAGCAGACTAGCGGGGGGGCACAATGAGCAGTTCTTC
-,TRBV15,TRBD1,TRBJ1-2,CATSRDGVDRVYGYTF,TGTGCCACCAGCAGAGATGGCGTAGACAGGGTCTATGGCTACACCTTC
many,TRBV27,-,TRBJ1-2,CASSPPRERSF,TGTGCCAGCAGTCCCCCGAGGGAAAGGAGTTTC
many,TRBV11-2,-,TRBJ2-3,CASRSPGLRTTDTQYF,TGTGCCAGCCGCTCCCCGGGACTCAGAACCACAGATACGCAGTATTTT
many,TRBV19,-,TRBJ2-7,CASSPRLSYEQYF,TGTGCCAGTAGTCCGCGACTCTCCTACGAGCAGTACTTC
many,TRBV7-2,-,TRBJ1-3,CASSPRAPMRTGNTIYF,TGTGCCAGCAGCCCCAGGGCCCCTATGAGAACTGGAAACACCATATATTTT
many,TRBV29-1,-,TRBJ1-5,CSASPGWGQPQHF,TGCAGCGCCAGCCCGGGGTGGGGACAGCCCCAGCATTTT
-,TRBV29-1,-,TRBJ2-2,CSVQRTNTGELFF,TGCAGCGTACAAAGAACGAACACCGGGGAGCTGTTTTTT
many,TRBV18,-,TRBJ1-2,CASSPQQDGNYGYTF,TGTGCCAGCTCACCACAACAGGACGGCAACTATGGCTACACCTTC
many,TRBV30,TRBD1,TRBJ1-2,CAWRQGYSTGYTF,TGTGCCTGGAGACAGGGGTATAGTACTGGCTACACCTTC
many,TRBV7-9,-,TRBJ1-2,CASSFSLPLNYGYTF,TGTGCCAGCAGCTTTAGTCTCCCCCTAAACTATGGCTACACCTTC
many,TRBV28,TRBD1,TRBJ1-5,CASSPRGTGVSNQPQHF,TGTGCCAGCAGCCCTAGGGGGACAGGGGTTAGCAATCAGCCCCAGCATTTT
medium-sized,TRBV7-2,-,TRBJ1-5,CASSSRGANSNQPQHF,TGTGCCAGCAGCTCCCGGGGAGCGAATAGCAATCAGCCCCAGCATTTT
many,TRBV7-2,-,TRBJ2-1,CASSLVLGASYNEQFF,TGTGCCAGCAGCTTAGTTTTGGGGGCCTCCTACAATGAGCAGTTCTTC
many,TRBV12-3/TRBV12-4,TRBD1,TRBJ1-6,CASRRTGSYNSPLHF,TGTGCCAGCAGGCGGACAGGCTCCTATAATTCACCCCTCCACTTT
many,TRBV18,-,TRBJ2-2,CASSPPPGTGELFF,TGTGCCAGCTCACCACCCCCCGGAACCGGGGAGCTGTTTTTT
few,TRBV10-2,TRBD2,TRBJ2-3,CASSEDPTSGGQDTQYF,TGCGCCAGCAGTGAGGATCCAACTAGCGGGGGCCAAGATACGCAGTATTTT
many,TRBV3-1,-,TRBJ2-4,CASSQPGTQKNIQYF,TGTGCCAGCAGCCAACCCGGGACGCAGAAAAACATTCAGTACTTC
-,TRBV9,-,TRBJ1-3,CASSVVPQTSGNTIYF,TGTGCCAGCAGCGTAGTTCCCCAGACCTCTGGAAACACCATATATTTT
-,TRBV6-1,-,TRBJ1-2,CASSEGAGYGYTF,TGTGCCAGCAGTGAAGGGGCAGGGTATGGCTACACCTTC
-,TRBV20-1,-,TRBJ2-7,CSARSRARYEQYF,TGCAGTGCTAGATCTAGGGCAAGATACGAGCAGTACTTC
many,TRBV13,-,TRBJ1-4,CASSPGGMFNEKLFF,TGTGCCAGCAGCCCGGGCGGAATGTTTAATGAAAAACTGTTTTTT
many,TRBV7-3,-,TRBJ2-1,CASSLQGHEQFF,TGTGCCAGCAGCCTACAAGGGCATGAGCAGTTCTTC
many,TRBV3-1,TRBD2,TRBJ2-1,CASSPTGGRRNEQFF,TGTGCCAGCAGCCCTACGGGGGGGCGTCGTAATGAGCAGTTCTTC
many,TRBV29-1,-,TRBJ2-7,CSVEGGPGRSDYEQYF,TGCAGCGTTGAAGGGGGGCCCGGTCGCTCAGACTACGAGCAGTACTTC
many,TRBV10-3,-,TRBJ1-3,CAISEFGNTIYF,TGTGCCATCAGTGAGTTTGGAAACACCATATATTTT
many,TRBV27,-,TRBJ2-7,CASSFREPSAEQYF,TGTGCCAGCAGTTTCCGGGAGCCCTCCGCCGAGCAGTACTTC
many,TRBV18,TRBD1,TRBJ1-5,CASSRETGGNQPQHF,TGTGCCAGCTCACGGGAGACAGGGGGCAATCAGCCCCAGCATTTT
many,TRBV24-1,TRBD1,TRBJ2-3,CATSEGQIYTDTQYF,TGTGCCACCAGTGAGGGACAGATCTACACAGATACGCAGTATTTT
many,TRBV4-2,TRBD2,TRBJ2-3,CASSRVTSGGADTQYF,TGTGCCAGCAGCCGCGTGACTAGCGGGGGGGCAGATACGCAGTATTTT
-,TRBV28,-,TRBJ1-2,CASSLAGSYGYTF,TGTGCCAGCAGTTTAGCAGGGAGCTATGGCTACACCTTC
few,TRBV5-1,-,TRBJ2-3,CASSLQSDTQYF,TGCGCCAGCAGCTTGCAGTCAGATACGCAGTATTTT
-,TRBV19,TRBD1,TRBJ2-5,CASSPRTGSQETQYF,TGTGCCAGTAGTCCCAGGACAGGGTCTCAAGAGACCCAGTACTTC
many,TRBV6-2/TRBV6-3,TRBD2,TRBJ2-1,CASSPGLASHEQFF,TGTGCCAGCAGCCCGGGACTAGCTAGTCATGAGCAGTTCTTC
few,TRBV19,-,TRBJ1-4,CASSSRRQLNEKLFF,TGTGCCAGTAGTTCCAGGCGACAGCTTAATGAAAAACTGTTTTTT
many,TRBV24-1,TRBD1,TRBJ2-2,CATSDSAGTGFTGELFF,TGTGCCACCAGTGATTCGGCCGGGACAGGGTTCACCGGGGAGCTGTTTTTT
many,TRBV7-2,-,TRBJ1-4,CASSLVGGAGEKLFF,TGTGCCAGCAGCTTAGTCGGCGGGGCGGGCGAAAAACTGTTTTTT
many,TRBV20-1,TRBD1,TRBJ1-2,CSARDWGTGNGYTF,TGCAGTGCTAGAGATTGGGGGACAGGGAATGGCTACACCTTC
medium-sized,TRBV11-2,-,TRBJ2-6,CASNPSGANVLTF,TGTGCCAGCAACCCTTCTGGGGCCAACGTCCTGACTTTC
many,TRBV7-6,TRBD1,TRBJ2-3,CASSITGQGSTDTQYF,TGTGCCAGCAGCATTACCGGACAGGGAAGCACAGATACGCAGTATTTT
few,TRBV15,TRBD1,TRBJ1-5,CATSIPDRGTPQHF,TGTGCCACCAGCATCCCGGACAGGGGAACGCCCCAGCATTTT
many,TRBV12-3/TRBV12-4,TRBD2,TRBJ2-6,CASERGGSGANVLTF,TGTGCCTCGGAGCGGGGGGGTTCTGGGGCCAACGTCCTGACTTTC
many,TRBV29-1,-,TRBJ1-2,CSVEAPPAIYGYTF,TGCAGCGTTGAAGCCCCCCCGGCCATCTATGGCTACACCTTC
-,TRBV3-1,-,TRBJ2-5,CASSQDTPQYQETQYF,TGTGCCAGCAGCCAAGATACCCCTCAGTACCAAGAGACCCAGTACTTC
few,TRBV28,-,TRBJ1-4,CASKAGDVEKLFF,TGTGCCAGCAAGGCCGGGGATGTTGAAAAACTGTTTTTT
many,TRBV19,-,TRBJ1-3,CASSPRHDGFLSGNTIYF,TGTGCCAGTAGTCCCCGGCATGACGGATTTCTCTCTGGAAACACCATATATTTT
many,TRBV12-3/TRBV12-4,-,TRBJ2-1,CASTFGGGHEQFF,TGTGCCAGCACCTTTGGTGGGGGTCATGAGCAGTTCTTC
-,TRBV5-4,TRBD2,TRBJ2-7,CASSPEGGPEAGFYEQYF,TGTGCCAGCAGCCCCGAGGGAGGGCCAGAAGCGGGCTTCTACGAGCAGTACTTC
medium-sized,TRBV7-2,-,TRBJ2-3,CASRHATRDTQYF,TGTGCCAGCAGACATGCGACGAGGGATACGCAGTATTTT
many,TRBV27,-,TRBJ2-5,CASSLKTMGTQYF,TGTGCCAGCAGTTTGAAGACCATGGGGACCCAGTACTTC